This T cell receptor (beta chain) was documented in a study of glioma-infiltrating T cells after dendritic cell vaccination. Background on the study: Samples are from glioblastoma patients in Phase I and II dendritic cell vaccine trials. General study points: Higher pretreatment TIL content predicted longer progression-free time and survival.

As regards this clone: Its antigen is undetermined.

The V segment lost 2 bases and the J segment 2 bases; nucleotides outside the gene matches: 5. The CDR3 runs 18 residues. From germline, CDR1 is MGHRA and CDR2 YSYEKL. Time point in this sample: after dendritic cell vaccination, including at tumor progression/relapse. Selection required adequate fresh-frozen tumor tissue plus more than two years' survival data. Amplification used 60 V beta primers and 13 J beta primers. TCRdb's table, derived via immunoSEQ multiplex PCR, lists solely in-frame clones and lacks some. The table lists 55,000 to 75,000 clones, about four fifths of them singletons, with 15% to 18% in the top ten.

The J gene is TRBJ2-2, the V gene TRBV4-1; TRBD2 matches 13 bases. The source was blood, collected after dendritic cell vaccination. This TCR derives from a human donor with glioblastoma. The DNA of the CDR3 is TGCGCCAGCAGCCAACTCGGACTAGCGGGGGCAAACACCGGGGAGCTGTTTTTT. Amino acid sequence: CASSQLGLAGANTGELFF.